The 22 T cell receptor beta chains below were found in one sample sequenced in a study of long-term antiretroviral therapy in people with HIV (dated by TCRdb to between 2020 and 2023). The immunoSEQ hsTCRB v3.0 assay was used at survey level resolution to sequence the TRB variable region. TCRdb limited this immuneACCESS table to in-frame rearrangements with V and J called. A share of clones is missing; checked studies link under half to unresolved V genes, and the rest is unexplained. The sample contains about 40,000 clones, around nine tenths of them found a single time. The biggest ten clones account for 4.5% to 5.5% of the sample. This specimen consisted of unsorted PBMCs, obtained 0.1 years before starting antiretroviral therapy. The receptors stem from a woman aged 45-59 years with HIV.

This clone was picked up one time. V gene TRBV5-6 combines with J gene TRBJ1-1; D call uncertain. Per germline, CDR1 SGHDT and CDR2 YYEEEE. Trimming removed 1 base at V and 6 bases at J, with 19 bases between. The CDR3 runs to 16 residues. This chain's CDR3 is CASSLPNSRFGAEAFF. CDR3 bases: TGTGCCAGCAGCTTGCCAAACTCACGGTTTGGGGCTGAAGCTTTCTTT.

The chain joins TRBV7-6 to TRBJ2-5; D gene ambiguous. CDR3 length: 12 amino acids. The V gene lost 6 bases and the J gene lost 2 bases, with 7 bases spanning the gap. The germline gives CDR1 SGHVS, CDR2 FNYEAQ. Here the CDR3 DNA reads TGTGCCAGCAGTAGGCAGCAAGAGACCCAGTACTTC. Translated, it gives CASSRQQETQYF. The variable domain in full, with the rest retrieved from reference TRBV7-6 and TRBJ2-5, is GAGVSQSPRYKVTKRGQDVALRCDPISGHVSLYWYRQALGQGPEFLTYFNYEAQQDKSGLPNDRFSAERPEGSISTLTIQRTEQRDSAMYRCASSRQQETQYFGPGTRLLVL.

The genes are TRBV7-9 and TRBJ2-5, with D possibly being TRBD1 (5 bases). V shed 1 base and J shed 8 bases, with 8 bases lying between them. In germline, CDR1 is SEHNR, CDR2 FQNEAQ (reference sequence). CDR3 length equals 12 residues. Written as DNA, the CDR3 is TGTGCCAGCAGCTTAGATCAGGGTACCCAGTACTTC. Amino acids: CASSLDQGTQYF. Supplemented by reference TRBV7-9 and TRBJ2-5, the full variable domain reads DTGVSQNPRHKITKRGQNVTFRCDPISEHNRLYWYRQTLGQGPEFLTYFQNEAQLEKSRLLSDRFSAERPKGSFSTLEIQRTEQGDSAMYLCASSLDQGTQYFGPGTRLLVL.

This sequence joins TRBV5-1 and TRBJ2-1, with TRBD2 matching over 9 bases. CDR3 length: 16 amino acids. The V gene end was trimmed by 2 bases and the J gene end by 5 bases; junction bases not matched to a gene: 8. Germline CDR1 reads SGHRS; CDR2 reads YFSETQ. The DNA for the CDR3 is TGCGCCAGCAGCTTCCGAGCTAGCGGGGAGAACAATGAGCAGTTCTTC. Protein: CASSFRASGENNEQFF.

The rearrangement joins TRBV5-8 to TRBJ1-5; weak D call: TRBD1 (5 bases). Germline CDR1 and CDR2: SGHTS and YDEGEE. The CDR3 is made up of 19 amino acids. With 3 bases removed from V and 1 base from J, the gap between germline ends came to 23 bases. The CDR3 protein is CASSSPGGSVVWSNQPQHF. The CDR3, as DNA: TGTGCCAGCAGCTCCCCCGGGGGTTCGGTCGTATGGAGCAATCAGCCCCAGCATTTT.

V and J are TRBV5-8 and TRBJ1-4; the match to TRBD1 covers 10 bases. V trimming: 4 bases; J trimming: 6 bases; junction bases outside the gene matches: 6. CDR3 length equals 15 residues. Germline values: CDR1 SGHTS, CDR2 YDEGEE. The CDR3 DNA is TGTGCCAGCAGCCCCGGGACAGGGGACCATGAAAAACTGTTTTTT. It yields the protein CASSPGTGDHEKLFF.

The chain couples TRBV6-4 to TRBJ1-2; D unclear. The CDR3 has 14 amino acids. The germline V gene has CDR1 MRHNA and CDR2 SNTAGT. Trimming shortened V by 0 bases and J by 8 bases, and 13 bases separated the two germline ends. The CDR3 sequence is CASSDSKPLAGYTF. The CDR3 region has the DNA TGTGCCAGCAGTGACTCGAAGCCCCTTGCGGGCTACACCTTC.

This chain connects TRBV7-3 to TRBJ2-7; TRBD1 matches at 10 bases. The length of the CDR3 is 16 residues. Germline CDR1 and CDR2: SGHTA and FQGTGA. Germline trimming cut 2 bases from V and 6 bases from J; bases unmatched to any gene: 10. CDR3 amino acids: CASSLPSTGGIREQYF. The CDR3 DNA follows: TGTGCCAGCAGCTTACCTTCGACAGGGGGCATTCGCGAGCAGTACTTC.

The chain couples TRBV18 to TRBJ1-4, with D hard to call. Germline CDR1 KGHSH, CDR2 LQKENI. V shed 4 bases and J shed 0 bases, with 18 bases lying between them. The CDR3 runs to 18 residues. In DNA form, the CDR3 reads TGTGCCAGCTCACAAGACCCCCCTGCTGTCCCAACTAATGAAAAACTGTTTTTT. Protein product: CASSQDPPAVPTNEKLFF.

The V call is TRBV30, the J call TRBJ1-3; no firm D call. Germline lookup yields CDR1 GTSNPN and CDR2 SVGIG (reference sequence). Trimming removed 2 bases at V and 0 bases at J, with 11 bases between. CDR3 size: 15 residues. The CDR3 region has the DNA TGTGCCTGGAGTATCGGGAAGGGCTCTGGAAACACCATATATTTT. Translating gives CAWSIGKGSGNTIYF.

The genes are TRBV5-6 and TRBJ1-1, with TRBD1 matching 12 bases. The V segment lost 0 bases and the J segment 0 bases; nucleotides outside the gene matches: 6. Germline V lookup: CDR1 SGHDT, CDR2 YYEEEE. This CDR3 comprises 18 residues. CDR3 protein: CASSLAGTGGEMNTEAFF. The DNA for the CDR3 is TGTGCCAGCAGCTTGGCCGGGACAGGGGGCGAAATGAACACTGAAGCTTTCTTT.

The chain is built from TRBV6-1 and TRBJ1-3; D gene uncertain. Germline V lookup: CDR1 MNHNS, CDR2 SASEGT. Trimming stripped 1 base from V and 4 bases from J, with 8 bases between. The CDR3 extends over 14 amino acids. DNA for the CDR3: TGTGCCAGCAGTGAAGGGGCTTCCGGAAACACCATATATTTT. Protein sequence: CASSEGASGNTIYF.

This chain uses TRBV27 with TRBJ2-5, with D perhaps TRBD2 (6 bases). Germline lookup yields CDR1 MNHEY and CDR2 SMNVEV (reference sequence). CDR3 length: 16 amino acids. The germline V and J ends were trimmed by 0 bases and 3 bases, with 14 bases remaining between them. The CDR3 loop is CASSLSNHAGKETQYF. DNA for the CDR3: TGTGCCAGCAGTTTATCGAACCATGCGGGAAAAGAGACCCAGTACTTC.

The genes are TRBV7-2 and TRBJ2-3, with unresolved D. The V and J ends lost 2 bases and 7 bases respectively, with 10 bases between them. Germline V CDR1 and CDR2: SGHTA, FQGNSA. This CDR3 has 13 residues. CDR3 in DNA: TGTGCCAGCAGCTTAAACGGTATTAATACGCAGTATTTT. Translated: CASSLNGINTQYF.

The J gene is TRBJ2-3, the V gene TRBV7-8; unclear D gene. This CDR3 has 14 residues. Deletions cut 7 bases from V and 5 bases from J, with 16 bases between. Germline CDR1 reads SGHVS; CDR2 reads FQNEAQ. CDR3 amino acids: CASTPPNRLDTQYF. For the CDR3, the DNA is TGTGCCAGCACCCCACCTAACCGACTAGATACGCAGTATTTT.

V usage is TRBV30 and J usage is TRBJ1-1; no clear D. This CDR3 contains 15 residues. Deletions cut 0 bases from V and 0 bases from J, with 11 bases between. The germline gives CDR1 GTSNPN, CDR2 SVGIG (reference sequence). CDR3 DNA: TGTGCCTGGAGTGTATTTAGCTCAATGAACACTGAAGCTTTCTTT. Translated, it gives CAWSVFSSMNTEAFF.

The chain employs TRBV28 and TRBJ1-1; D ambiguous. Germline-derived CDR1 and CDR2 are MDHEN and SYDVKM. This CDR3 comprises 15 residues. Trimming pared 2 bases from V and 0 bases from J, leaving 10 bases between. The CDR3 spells CASSLGGQVNTEAFF. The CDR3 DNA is TGTGCCAGCAGTTTAGGCGGGCAGGTGAACACTGAAGCTTTCTTT.

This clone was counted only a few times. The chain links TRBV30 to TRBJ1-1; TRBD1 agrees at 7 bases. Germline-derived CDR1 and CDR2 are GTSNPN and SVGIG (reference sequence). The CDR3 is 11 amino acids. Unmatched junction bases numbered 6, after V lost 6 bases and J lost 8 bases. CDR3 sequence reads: CACWDSSEAFF. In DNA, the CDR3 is TGTGCCTGCTGGGACAGCTCAGAAGCTTTCTTT.

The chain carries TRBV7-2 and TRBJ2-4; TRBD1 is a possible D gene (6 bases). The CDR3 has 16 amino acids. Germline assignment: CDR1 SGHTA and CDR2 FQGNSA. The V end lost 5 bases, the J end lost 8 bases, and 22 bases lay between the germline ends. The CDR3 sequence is CASSAAMWGLDYIQYF. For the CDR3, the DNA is TGTGCCAGCAGCGCCGCTATGTGGGGGCTTGATTACATTCAGTACTTC.

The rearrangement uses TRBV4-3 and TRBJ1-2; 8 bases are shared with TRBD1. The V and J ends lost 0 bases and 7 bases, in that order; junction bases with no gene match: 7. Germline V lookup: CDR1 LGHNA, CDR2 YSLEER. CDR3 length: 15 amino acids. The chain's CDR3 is CASSQDQGRGLGYTF. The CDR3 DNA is TGCGCCAGCAGCCAAGATCAAGGCAGGGGGCTTGGCTACACCTTC.

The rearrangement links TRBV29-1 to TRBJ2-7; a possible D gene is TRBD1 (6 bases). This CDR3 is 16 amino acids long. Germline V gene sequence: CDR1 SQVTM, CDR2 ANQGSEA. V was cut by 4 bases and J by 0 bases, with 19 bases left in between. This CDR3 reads CSVGGTHSSSSYEQYF. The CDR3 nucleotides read TGCAGCGTTGGTGGGACACACTCTTCAAGCTCCTACGAGCAGTACTTC.

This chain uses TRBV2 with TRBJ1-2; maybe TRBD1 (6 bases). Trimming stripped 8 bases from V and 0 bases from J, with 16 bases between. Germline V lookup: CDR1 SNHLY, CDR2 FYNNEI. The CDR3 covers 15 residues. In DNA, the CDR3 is TGTGCCAGCGGATCGGGGGCAACTACTAACTATGGCTACACCTTC. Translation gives CASGSGATTNYGYTF.